What follows are 24 T cell receptor beta chains derived from one specimen sequenced in a study of cytomegalovirus exposure and HLA in healthy donors. Here immunoSEQ multiplex PCR was the method, and the copy in TCRdb shows in-frame clones only, minus some. The table has around 180,000 clones, roughly 82% seen once. Sample: PBMCs. The receptors derive from a man in his late teens or twenties in good health and CMV-seropositive.

Concerning this clone itself: This sample includes further DNA sequences coding for the same CDR3. The chain couples TRBV5-1 to TRBJ2-3; weak D call: TRBD1 (6 bases). The CDR3 has 15 residues. In germline, CDR1 is SGHRS, CDR2 YFSETQ. Trimming pared 0 bases from V and 3 bases from J, leaving 11 bases between. CDR3 region: CASSLEGVRTDTQYF. DNA of the CDR3: TGCGCCAGCAGCTTGGAGGGGGTTAGGACAGATACGCAGTATTTT.

This chain joins TRBV19 and TRBJ2-3; D unclear. In germline, CDR1 is LNHDA, CDR2 SQIVND (reference sequence). The CDR3 has 14 amino acids. Trimming stripped 4 bases from V and 6 bases from J, with 14 bases between. The CDR3 spells CASSTHSFPDTQYF. CDR3 sequence (DNA): TGTGCCAGTAGTACCCACAGTTTCCCGGATACGCAGTATTTT.

V and J are TRBV15 and TRBJ2-7; 8 bases are a match to TRBD2. J gave up 6 bases and V 6 bases, and 10 bases lay outside the gene matches. The germline V gene encodes CDR1 LNHNV and CDR2 YYDKDF (reference sequence). The CDR3 is 14 amino acids. The CDR3 coding sequence is TGTGCCACCAGTCCGAGGACTAGCTACTTCGAGCAGTACTTC. This sequence encodes CATSPRTSYFEQYF.

The rearrangement joins TRBV5-6 to TRBJ1-3; D remains ambiguous. Trimming stripped 3 bases from V and 0 bases from J, with 19 bases between. The germline CDR1 and CDR2 sequences are SGHDT and YYEEEE. There are 18 residues in the CDR3. The CDR3 DNA follows: TGTGCCAGCAGCTACTACTCGGTGTCTTCTTCCTCTGGAAACACCATATATTTT. It yields the protein CASSYYSVSSSSGNTIYF.

In nucleotides, the CDR3 is TGCGCCAGCAGCTTGGAGGGGACACCTTCCTACGAGCAGTACTTC. Residues: CASSLEGTPSYEQYF. V usage is TRBV5-1 and J usage is TRBJ2-7; a weak D match, TRBD1 (6 bases). Trimming left V 0 bases short and J 1 base short, with 11 bases between. Germline loops: CDR1 SGHRS, CDR2 YFSETQ. CDR3 length: 15 residues.

The chain recombines TRBV5-4 with TRBJ1-2; a weak D match, TRBD1 (6 bases). Trimming left V 4 bases short and J 1 base short, with 14 bases between. The CDR3 has 15 amino acids. Germline assignment: CDR1 SGHNT and CDR2 YYREEE (reference sequence). For the CDR3, the DNA is TGTGCCAGCAGCCATGGAGGACAGCGTAACTATGGCTACACCTTC. The encoded protein is CASSHGGQRNYGYTF.

This clone was seen more than once but under ten times. The chain joins TRBV4-1 to TRBJ2-4, with 10 bases matching TRBD1. CDR1 is MGHRA and CDR2 is YSYEKL in the germline V gene. CDR3 length: 18 amino acids. The J segment lost 8 bases and the V segment lost 3 bases, leaving 16 bases of the junction unmatched. The CDR3 DNA is TGCGCCAGCAGCCAGGGACAGGGGCTGGGGGGAGGGCCCCACATTCAGTACTTC. Its translation: CASSQGQGLGGGPHIQYF.

V and J are TRBV5-4 and TRBJ2-5, with 10 bases matching TRBD2. The CDR3 length is 16 residues. In germline, CDR1 is SGHNT, CDR2 YYREEE (reference sequence). The J segment lost 4 bases and the V segment lost 5 bases, leaving 11 bases of the junction unmatched. This CDR3 is CASSSRASGSGETQYF. CDR3 sequence (DNA): TGTGCCAGCAGTTCAAGGGCTAGCGGGAGTGGAGAGACCCAGTACTTC.

As DNA, the CDR3 is TGTGCCAGCAGCTCGGGACGCGGGGCGGGAGAGCAGTACTTC. Translation gives CASSSGRGAGEQYF. V gene TRBV7-2 combines with J gene TRBJ2-7; D might be TRBD2 (6 bases). The V end lost 4 bases, the J end lost 7 bases, and 17 bases lay between the germline ends. Germline CDR1 is SGHTA and CDR2 is FQGNSA. The length of the CDR3 is 14 residues. Full variable domain (outside the CDR3, taken from reference TRBV7-2 and TRBJ2-7): GAGVSQSPSNKVTEKGKDVELRCDPISGHTALYWYRQSLGQGLEFLIYFQGNSAPDKSGLPSDRFSAERTGGSVSTLTIQRTQQEDSAVYLCASSSGRGAGEQYFGPGTRLTVT.

This clone occurred once. The chain links TRBV5-4 to TRBJ2-4, with 8 bases aligning to TRBD1. The CDR3 extends over 17 amino acids. The germline CDR1 and CDR2 sequences are SGHNT and YYREEE (reference sequence). Losses at the gene ends were 4 bases for V and 4 bases for J; bases not matched to a gene: 13. The CDR3 reads CASSAGRQGARKNIQYF. The CDR3 region has the DNA TGTGCCAGCAGCGCGGGTCGGCAGGGGGCAAGGAAAAACATTCAGTACTTC. Using reference TRBV5-4 and TRBJ2-4 for the parts outside the CDR3, the full variable domain is ETGVTQSPTHLIKTRGQQVTLRCSSQSGHNTVSWYQQALGQGPQFIFQYYREEENGRGNFPPRFSGLQFPNYSSELNVNALELDDSALYLCASSAGRQGARKNIQYFGAGTRLSVL.

V usage is TRBV29-1 and J usage is TRBJ1-1; tentative D call: TRBD1 (5 bases). This CDR3 has 16 residues. V was pared by 3 bases and J by 0 bases, with 17 bases between. The germline V gene encodes CDR1 SQVTM and CDR2 ANQGSEA. In DNA, the CDR3 is TGCAGCGTTGATCCGTCGTTACAGGCCTTGAACACTGAAGCTTTCTTT. Translated: CSVDPSLQALNTEAFF. Full variable domain (missing parts from reference TRBV29-1 and TRBJ1-1): SAVISQKPSRDICQRGTSLTIQCQVDSQVTMMFWYRQQPGQSLTLIATANQGSEATYESGFVIDKFPISRPNLTFSTLTVSNMSPEDSSIYLCSVDPSLQALNTEAFFGQGTRLTVV.

The rearrangement uses TRBV15 and TRBJ1-5; D is possibly TRBD1 (6 bases). V shed 5 bases and J shed 6 bases, with 8 bases lying between them. Germline V CDR1 and CDR2: LNHNV, YYDKDF (reference sequence). The length of the CDR3 is 12 residues. The CDR3 DNA reads TGTGCCACCAGCGGGGGCGGTCAGCCCCAGCATTTT. This encodes CATSGGGQPQHF.

The chain is built from TRBV5-4 and TRBJ2-7; TRBD2 agrees at 7 bases. The CDR3 has 14 amino acids. CDR1 is SGHNT and CDR2 is YYREEE in the germline V gene (reference sequence). V gave up 4 bases and J gave up 3 bases; unmatched junction bases: 7. The CDR3 reads CASSLMGGDYEQYF. The CDR3 DNA sequence: TGTGCCAGCAGCCTGATGGGAGGGGACTACGAGCAGTACTTC.

The chain links TRBV11-2 to TRBJ2-1; TRBD2 matches 11 bases. This CDR3 spans 16 amino acids. V dropped 8 bases and J dropped 0; count of bases not matched to a gene: 6. Germline V lookup: CDR1 SGHAT, CDR2 FQNNGV. The CDR3 DNA sequence: TGTGCCAGCCTGACTAGCGGGGCCCTCTCCTACAATGAGCAGTTCTTC. Translation: CASLTSGALSYNEQFF. The whole variable domain, remainder taken from reference TRBV11-2 and TRBJ2-1, is EAGVAQSPRYKIIEKRQSVAFWCNPISGHATLYWYQQILGQGPKLLIQFQNNGVVDDSQLPKDRFSAERLKGVDSTLKIQPAKLEDSAVYLCASLTSGALSYNEQFFGPGTRLTVL.

This clone appeared a single time. The chain links TRBV18 to TRBJ2-6; D ambiguous. CDR3 length: 16 amino acids. V lost 2 bases and J 0 bases, leaving 8 bases between the germline ends. Germline CDR1 KGHSH, CDR2 LQKENI. The CDR3 spells CASSPMRISGANVLTF. The CDR3 DNA is TGTGCCAGCTCACCAATGAGGATCTCTGGGGCCAACGTCCTGACTTTC.

The J gene is TRBJ1-5, the V gene TRBV7-8, with D maybe TRBD1 (6 bases). Per the germline V gene, CDR1 is SGHVS and CDR2 is FQNEAQ. Trimming pared 3 bases from V and 3 bases from J, leaving 12 bases between. The CDR3 consists of 15 residues. For the CDR3, the DNA is TGTGCCAGCAGCTTTCTGGACAGAAACAATCAGCCCCAGCATTTT. It translates to CASSFLDRNNQPQHF.

This sequence joins TRBV5-6 and TRBJ2-1; D is perhaps TRBD1 (6 bases). This CDR3 spans 13 amino acids. Germline CDR1 is SGHDT and CDR2 is YYEEEE. V was pared by 4 bases and J by 7 bases, with 12 bases between. The CDR3 loop is CASSPVGGNEQFF. As DNA, the CDR3 is TGTGCCAGCAGCCCGGTAGGGGGAAATGAGCAGTTCTTC.

This chain links TRBV28 with TRBJ1-2; D is perhaps TRBD1 (5 bases). CDR1 is MDHEN and CDR2 is SYDVKM in the germline V gene. The CDR3 runs 14 residues. The V and J ends lost 5 bases and 8 bases respectively, with 18 bases between them. CDR3 sequence reads: CASSPGGGVYGYTF. For the CDR3, the DNA is TGTGCCAGCAGTCCTGGGGGAGGGGTTTACGGCTACACCTTC.

This chain links TRBV9 with TRBJ2-5; TRBD1 matches 7 bases. Germline V CDR1 and CDR2: SGDLS, YYNGEE. The CDR3 contains 15 residues. After removal of 3 bases from V and 2 bases from J, the junction contained 7 bases not matched to a gene. The CDR3 sequence is CASSGSGTAQETQYF. The CDR3 region has the DNA TGTGCCAGCAGCGGCTCCGGGACAGCACAAGAGACCCAGTACTTC.

This chain uses TRBV30 with TRBJ2-3, with 7 bases that match TRBD2. The CDR3 runs 14 residues. J gave up 5 bases and V 1 base, and 6 bases lay outside the gene matches. Germline CDR1 is GTSNPN and CDR2 is SVGIG (reference sequence). The CDR3, as DNA: TGTGCCTGGAGTGGCGGGAGTCTTGGAGATACGCAGTATTTT. Translation gives CAWSGGSLGDTQYF.

This chain links TRBV6-5 with TRBJ2-1; D gene unclear. V was cut by 0 bases and J by 8 bases, with 8 bases left in between. CDR3 length equals 13 residues. Germline CDR1 MNHEY, CDR2 SVGAGI. For the CDR3, the DNA is TGTGCCAGCAGTTACTCCCCCTTTGATGAGCAGTTCTTC. Protein sequence: CASSYSPFDEQFF.

This chain uses TRBV28 with TRBJ2-7; TRBD2 matches at 7 bases. CDR1 is MDHEN and CDR2 is SYDVKM in the germline V gene. This CDR3 contains 15 residues. J was trimmed by 0 bases and V by 7 bases; bases with no gene match: 9. The CDR3, as DNA: TGTGCCAGCACCAAGGGAGGGCAGAGCTCCTACGAGCAGTACTTC. It specifies CASTKGGQSSYEQYF.

The chain uses TRBV28 and TRBJ2-3, with a weak D call TRBD2 (6 bases). Per the germline V gene, CDR1 is MDHEN and CDR2 is SYDVKM. V gave up 5 bases and J gave up 6 bases, with 15 bases separating them. The CDR3 is made up of 14 amino acids. The CDR3, as DNA: TGTGCCAGCAGTCCACAGACTAGTTCCGATACGCAGTATTTT. Protein product: CASSPQTSSDTQYF.

In this sample, this clone turned up once. J is TRBJ1-4 and V is TRBV7-2; D uncertain. Germline V CDR1 and CDR2: SGHTA, FQGNSA. The CDR3 is made up of 13 amino acids. With 5 bases removed from V and 6 bases from J, the gap between germline ends came to 10 bases. CDR3 loop: CASSRPGDEKLFF. CDR3 sequence (DNA): TGTGCCAGCAGCCGCCCGGGAGATGAAAAACTGTTTTTT.